The clone carrying this TCR beta chain was seen a few times. V shed 6 bases and J shed 1 base, with 9 bases lying between them. Germline V gene data show CDR1 as SEHNR and CDR2 as FQNEAQ (reference sequence). The CDR3 extends over 13 amino acids. The sample belongs to a study of shared clonotypes between healthy human individuals. The assay was immunoSEQ multiplex PCR, and TCRdb's table has in-frame clones only and misses some. Of 650,000 to 750,000 clones listed, approximately 75% are singletons. The sample consisted of memory CD4+ T cells sorted from blood. The sample's subset: CD45RA-negative fraction. The chain employs TRBV7-9 and TRBJ1-1; weak D call: TRBD1 (6 bases). This TCR was sampled from a woman in her twenties or thirties in good health. CDR3 nucleotide sequence: TGTGCCAGCAGAGCGGGGGCGAACACTGAAGCTTTCTTT. Encoded protein: CASRAGANTEAFF.